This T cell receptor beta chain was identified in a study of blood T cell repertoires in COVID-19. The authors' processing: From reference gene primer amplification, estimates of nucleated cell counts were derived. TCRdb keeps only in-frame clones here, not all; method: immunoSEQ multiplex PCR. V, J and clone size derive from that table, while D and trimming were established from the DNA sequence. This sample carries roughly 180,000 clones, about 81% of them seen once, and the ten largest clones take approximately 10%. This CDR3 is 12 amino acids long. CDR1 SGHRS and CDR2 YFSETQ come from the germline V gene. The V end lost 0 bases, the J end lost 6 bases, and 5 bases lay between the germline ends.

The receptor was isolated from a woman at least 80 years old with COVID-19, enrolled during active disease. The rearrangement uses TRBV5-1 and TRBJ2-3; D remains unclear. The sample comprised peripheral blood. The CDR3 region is CASSLGLDTQYF. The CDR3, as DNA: TGCGCCAGCAGCTTGGGTCTGGATACGCAGTATTTT.